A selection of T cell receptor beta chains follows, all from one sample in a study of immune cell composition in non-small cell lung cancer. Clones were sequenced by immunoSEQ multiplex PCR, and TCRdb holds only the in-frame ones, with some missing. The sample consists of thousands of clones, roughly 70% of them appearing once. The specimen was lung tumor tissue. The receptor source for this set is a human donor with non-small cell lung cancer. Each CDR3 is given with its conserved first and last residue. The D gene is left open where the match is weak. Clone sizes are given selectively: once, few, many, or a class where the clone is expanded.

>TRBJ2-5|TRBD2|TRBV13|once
CASSFRLAGGETQYF
TGTGCCAGCAGCTTCCGACTAGCGGGAGGTGAGACCCAGTACTTC
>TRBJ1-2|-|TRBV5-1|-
CASSLSGDGYTF
TGCGCCAGCAGCTTGTCAGGCGATGGCTACACCTTC
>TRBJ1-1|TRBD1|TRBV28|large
CASRPLTGGRGNTEAFF
TGTGCCAGCAGACCTCTTACAGGGGGTCGGGGGAACACTGAAGCTTTCTTT
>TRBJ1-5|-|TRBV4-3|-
CASSQDMTENQPQHF
TGCGCCAGCAGCCAAGATATGACAGAGAATCAGCCCCAGCATTTT
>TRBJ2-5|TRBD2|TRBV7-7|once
CASSPGTSGKGGQETQYF
TGTGCTAGCAGCCCGGGGACTAGCGGGAAAGGGGGACAAGAGACCCAGTACTTC
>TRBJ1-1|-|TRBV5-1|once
CASSLEWTMGTEAFF
TGCGCCAGCAGCTTGGAATGGACAATGGGCACTGAAGCTTTCTTT
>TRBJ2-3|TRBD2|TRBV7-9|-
CASSTRTSGSPGTDTQYF
TGTGCCAGCAGCACCCGGACTAGCGGGAGCCCGGGAACAGATACGCAGTATTTT
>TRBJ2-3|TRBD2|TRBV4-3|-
CASSQGQAGTDTQYF
TGCGCCAGCAGCCAAGGTCAAGCGGGGACAGATACGCAGTATTTT
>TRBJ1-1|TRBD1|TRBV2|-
CASSGQGTEAFF
TGTGCCAGCAGCGGACAGGGGACTGAAGCTTTCTTT
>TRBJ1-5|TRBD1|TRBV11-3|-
CASSTGQGQPQHF
TGTGCCAGCAGCACGGGACAGGGGCAGCCCCAGCATTTT
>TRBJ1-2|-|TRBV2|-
CASTIGRVPYGYTF
TGTGCCAGCACCATTGGGCGGGTCCCCTATGGCTACACCTTC
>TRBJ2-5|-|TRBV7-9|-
CASSPKGSDSHRETQYF
TGTGCCAGCAGCCCCAAAGGCTCGGACTCTCATAGGGAGACCCAGTACTTC
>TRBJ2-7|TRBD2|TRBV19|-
CASSSPGTSAFYEQYF
TGTGCCAGTAGTAGCCCGGGGACTAGCGCCTTTTACGAGCAGTACTTC
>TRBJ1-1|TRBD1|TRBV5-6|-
CASSLEQGLSGTEAFF
TGTGCCAGCAGCTTGGAACAGGGGCTAAGTGGCACTGAAGCTTTCTTT
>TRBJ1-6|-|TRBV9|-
CASSYLQEIAYNSPLHF
TGTGCCAGCAGCTACTTACAGGAGATTGCCTATAATTCACCCCTCCACTTT
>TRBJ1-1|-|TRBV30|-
CAWSRGVRTEAFF
TGTGCCTGGAGCCGGGGGGTTCGGACTGAAGCTTTCTTT
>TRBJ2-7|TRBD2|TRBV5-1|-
CASSPGTSGANEQYF
TGCGCCAGCAGCCCGGGGACTAGCGGGGCTAACGAGCAGTACTTC